This T cell receptor beta chain was recovered during a study of beta chain features in type 1 diabetes. Study outcomes and limitations: Reduced insertions and increased deletions marked VDJ junctions in type 1 diabetes patients.

Germline CDR1 reads SGHAT; CDR2 reads FQNNGV. CDR3 length: 15 residues. Trimming removed 0 bases from V and 5 bases from J; junction bases left unmatched: 6. This clone was detected only a few times. Its antigen is as yet unknown. The authors reverse transcribed all of the isolated RNA, so sequencing captured expressed TCRB transcripts. Sequencing was performed with immunoSEQ multiplex PCR; in TCRdb, only in-frame clones are kept and a portion is missing. The sample has 90,000 to 110,000 clones, about two fifths seen once; the top ten hold roughly 0.059%. J is TRBJ2-5 and V is TRBV11-2; TRBD1 matches at 7 bases. The TCR originated in a woman under 30 in good health. The sequenced material came from stem cell memory CD4+ T cells from blood. The CDR3 spells CASSLDVTGVETQYF. In DNA, the CDR3 is TGTGCCAGCAGCTTAGATGTTACAGGGGTGGAGACCCAGTACTTC.